The next 2 T cell receptor beta chains were all read from a single sample in a study of OX40 agonist ivuxolimab in advanced cancers. TCRdb's table, derived via immunoSEQ multiplex PCR, lists solely in-frame clones and lacks some. In the table there are roughly 80,000 clones, more than 85% of which are singletons. This sample comprised CD4+ or CD8+ T cells sorted from blood, obtained in a trial of the OX40 agonist ivuxolimab. The receptors shown here come from an adult with an advanced solid tumor such as melanoma, head and neck, liver or kidney cancer.

V gene TRBV7-3 combines with J gene TRBJ2-3; TRBD2 matches at 10 bases. CDR1 is SGHTA and CDR2 is FQGTGA in the germline V gene. The V and J ends lost 2 bases and 4 bases, in that order; junction bases with no gene match: 3. The CDR3 loop spans 15 amino acids. The CDR3 here is CASSLRGLAADTQYF. The CDR3 DNA follows: TGTGCCAGCAGCTTACGCGGACTAGCGGCAGATACGCAGTATTTT.

The chain is built from TRBV18 and TRBJ1-2; D gene unclear. The V and J ends lost 7 bases and 8 bases respectively, with 14 bases between them. CDR3 length equals 12 residues. In germline, CDR1 is KGHSH, CDR2 LQKENI. The CDR3 coding sequence is TGTGCCAGCTTAGGTTTTGCGGGAGGCTACACCTTC. This encodes CASLGFAGGYTF.